The TCR beta chain under discussion was sequenced for a study of cytomegalovirus exposure and HLA in healthy donors (dated by TCRdb to 2015 to 2018). With regard to the full study: A later analysis indicated that the roughly 130 validation repertoires were generated on the platform also employed for the approximately 700 repertoires of the first cohort. To predict cytomegalovirus infection status, the study brought together high-throughput TCR immunosequencing, statistical association of individual TCRs with disease status, and machine learning. The aim of the study was to test whether cataloging public T cell receptors could identify signatures of past pathogen exposure. A separate validation cohort of over a hundred different subjects was used in addition to the approximately 640-subject first cohort.

Study-wide conclusions, independent of this receptor: In both the original and validation cohorts, the classifier was reported to diagnose cytomegalovirus status with high specificity and sensitivity. In the study, around 160 TCR beta chains were listed as associated with cytomegalovirus. In vitro tests confirmed that three of the cytomegalovirus-associated TCR beta chains recognize cytomegalovirus antigens. A later analysis found that TCRs clustered in the first cohort also tended to co-occur in the 130 or so validation repertoires, with approximately 95% of cluster scores above 0. Most TCR sequences were observed very rarely across donors, whereas some public TCRs were present in many individuals. It was suggested by the authors that the approach could potentially be generalized to other disease states and immunological phenotypes. A later analysis had no HLA typing for the validation cohort, so co-occurrence there was scored across all 120 or so repertoires.

The donors belonged to the validation cohort of over a hundred subjects, which was separate from the 666-subject first cohort. Taken from cysteine to phenylalanine, the CDR3 has 12 residues. Solely the CDR3 DNA is kept, with 36 bases framed from the first base. V loses 6 bases, J loses 4 bases, and the germline ends lie 7 bases apart. CDR1 and CDR2 are read off the germline V gene (reference sequence) as LNHDA and SQIVND. The library was built by means of the immunoSEQ multiplex PCR assay. In the authors' own workflow: A statistical classification framework was developed to diagnose cytomegalovirus status using the catalog of TCR beta chain sequences. The clones in this table, taken by TCRdb from immuneACCESS, are in-frame only. Not every clone is retained; where verified, under half of the shortfall comes from an unresolved V gene, and the cause of the rest is unknown. The V and J calls and clone size come from that table; D and trimming were worked out from the DNA. Counted in this sample were some 73,000 clones; 70% to 90% of them appeared once. Less than 5% of the sample goes to the ten largest clones.

In regard to this clone: No cognate antigen has been identified for it. Per-base qualities were not stored, and no clone one base away is much larger.

Sequences were obtained from PBMCs. This TCR came from a woman aged 18-30 years in good health and CMV-seropositive. The chain is assembled from TRBV19 and TRBJ2-1; D gene: possibly TRBD1, on 5 matching bases. The CDR3 amino acid sequence is: CASSPGYNEQFF. The nucleotide sequence reads as follows: TGTGCCAGTAGCCCAGGGTACAATGAGCAGTTCTTC.